This entry lists 30 T cell receptor beta chains sequenced from one sample in a study of siplizumab effects on memory and regulatory T cells. Sequencing was performed with immunoSEQ multiplex PCR; in TCRdb, only in-frame clones are kept and a portion is missing. The sample holds roughly 50,000 clones, approximately 97% seen once. Sequenced sample: naive CD4+ T cells sorted from blood. Receptors were obtained from a human donor in good health.

The V call is TRBV7-3, the J call TRBJ2-2; D may correspond to TRBD1 or TRBD2 (5 bases each). V lost 5 bases to trimming and J lost 4 bases, with 20 bases between them. Per the germline V gene, CDR1 is SGHTA and CDR2 is FQGTGA. CDR3 length: 17 amino acids. The CDR3 bases are TGTGCCAGCAGCGTTACCGGGACCAGGAGAATCACCGGGGAGCTGTTTTTT. Translated: CASSVTGTRRITGELFF.

The chain combines TRBV28 with TRBJ2-7; TRBD1 is a possible D gene (6 bases). The CDR3 totals 14 residues. CDR1 and CDR2 from the germline V gene are MDHEN and SYDVKM. Trimming removed 6 bases at V and 1 base at J, with 13 bases between. CDR3 DNA sequence: TGTGCCAGCAGGGCACAGGGAAAGTCCTACGAGCAGTACTTC. The encoded protein is CASRAQGKSYEQYF.

This clone was seen only once. The genes are TRBV28 and TRBJ1-2, with D unresolved. Germline V gene sequence: CDR1 MDHEN, CDR2 SYDVKM. V was pared by 6 bases and J by 2 bases, with 4 bases between. The CDR3 spans 11 residues. CDR3 sequence: CASRYNYGYTF. CDR3 DNA: TGTGCCAGCAGATACAACTATGGCTACACCTTC.

J is TRBJ1-1 and V is TRBV7-6; D perhaps matches TRBD1 (5 bases). V lost 4 bases and J lost 3, with 9 bases in between. The CDR3 extends over 13 amino acids. Germline CDR1 and CDR2: SGHVS and FNYEAQ. The CDR3 sequence is CASSSPRDTEAFF. In DNA, the CDR3 is TGTGCCAGCAGCTCCCCCAGGGACACTGAAGCTTTCTTT.

CDR3 in amino acids: CASSITPSGGENTEAFF. CDR3 nucleotides: TGTGCCAGCAGCATCACCCCCTCGGGGGGCGAGAACACTGAAGCTTTCTTT. V gene TRBV21-1 combines with J gene TRBJ1-1. TRBV21-1 represents a pseudogene. The CDR3 spans 17 residues.

The V and J genes are TRBV9 and TRBJ2-5; tentatively, D is TRBD1 or TRBD2 (6 bases each). Trimming took 4 bases from V and 1 from J, leaving 11 bases between them. CDR1 SGDLS and CDR2 YYNGEE come from the germline V gene. The CDR3 spans 14 residues. CDR3 amino acids: CASSPRGPQETQYF. The CDR3 region has the DNA TGTGCCAGCAGCCCCCGGGGGCCCCAAGAGACCCAGTACTTC. The full variable domain, in which reference TRBV9 and TRBJ2-5 provide the parts outside the CDR3, is DSGVTQTPKHLITATGQRVTLRCSPRSGDLSVYWYQQSLDQGLQFLIQYYNGEERAKGNILERFSAQQFPDLHSELNLSSLELGDSALYFCASSPRGPQETQYFGPGTRLLVL.

V gene TRBV28 combines with J gene TRBJ1-2; D might be TRBD1 (6 bases). The CDR3 contains 12 residues. The germline gives CDR1 MDHEN, CDR2 SYDVKM. Deletions cut 8 bases from V and 9 bases from J, with 16 bases between. As DNA, the CDR3 is TGTGCCAGCGGCCCCCCGGGGACAAGCTACACCTTC. Amino acid sequence: CASGPPGTSYTF.

The chain couples TRBV18 to TRBJ2-2; 10 nucleotides line up with TRBD2. The V and J ends lost 4 bases and 0 bases, in that order; junction bases with no gene match: 8. This CDR3 comprises 18 residues. The germline V gene encodes CDR1 KGHSH and CDR2 LQKENI. CDR3 in DNA: TGTGCCAGCTCACTCGGACTAGCGGAAACCGCGAACACCGGGGAGCTGTTTTTT. Translating gives CASSLGLAETANTGELFF.

This chain connects TRBV4-2 to TRBJ2-3, with 9 bases lining up with TRBD2. The CDR3 covers 18 residues. Trimming took 0 bases from V and 3 from J; bases not matched to a gene: 10. Germline CDR1 is LGHNA and CDR2 is YNFKEQ. Here the CDR3 reads CASSQDMGGAGGTDTQYF. For the CDR3, the DNA is TGTGCCAGCAGCCAAGATATGGGTGGAGCGGGAGGAACAGATACGCAGTATTTT.

The chain joins TRBV25-1 to TRBJ1-5; the D gene is possibly TRBD1 (6 bases). Trimming took 3 bases from V and 6 from J, leaving 15 bases between them. CDR3 length: 15 residues. Germline V CDR1 and CDR2: MGHDK, SYGVNS. In DNA form, the CDR3 reads TGTGCCAGCAGTGAGGGGGCAGCCCTGGGTCAGCCCCAGCATTTT. This encodes CASSEGAALGQPQHF.

The chain links TRBV5-8 to TRBJ2-5, with D hard to call. The V end lost 0 bases, the J end lost 5 bases, and 8 bases lay between the germline ends. Germline values: CDR1 SGHTS, CDR2 YDEGEE. The CDR3 is 13 residues long. The chain's CDR3 is CASSLGRLETQYF. Here the CDR3 DNA reads TGTGCCAGCAGCTTGGGACGCCTGGAGACCCAGTACTTC.

The chain joins TRBV5-1 to TRBJ1-6; D unclear. Germline values: CDR1 SGHRS, CDR2 YFSETQ. The CDR3 contains 15 residues. V was pared by 6 bases and J by 7 bases, with 17 bases between. The CDR3 protein is CASTFVAAENSPLHF. CDR3 bases: TGCGCCAGCACCTTTGTGGCGGCAGAGAATTCACCCCTCCACTTT.

V is TRBV28 and J is TRBJ1-5; D gene unclear. The CDR3 runs to 15 residues. Germline V gene data show CDR1 as MDHEN and CDR2 as SYDVKM. V lost 8 bases to trimming and J lost 2 bases, with 16 bases between them. This CDR3 reads CASLGVSWGNQPQHF. The CDR3 nucleotides are TGTGCCAGCCTCGGAGTTAGTTGGGGCAATCAGCCCCAGCATTTT.

This clone was seen a single time. The chain carries TRBV30 and TRBJ1-1; 7 bases fit TRBD1. Germline values: CDR1 GTSNPN, CDR2 SVGIG (reference sequence). With 3 bases clipped from V and 1 base from J, the junction kept 2 bases outside the gene matches. This CDR3 spans 13 amino acids. CDR3 nucleotides: TGTGCCTGGAGGCACAGGGGGAACACTGAAGCTTTCTTT. Protein sequence: CAWRHRGNTEAFF. The complete variable domain, with remaining parts taken from reference TRBV30 and TRBJ1-1, reads SQTIHQWPATLVQPVGSPLSLECTVEGTSNPNLYWYRQAAGRGLQLLFYSVGIGQISSEVPQNLSASRPQDRQFILSSKKLLLSDSGFYLCAWRHRGNTEAFFGQGTRLTVV.

The J gene is TRBJ2-7, the V gene TRBV5-1, with unresolved D. V was pared by 6 bases and J by 0 bases, with 13 bases between. The CDR3 length is 14 residues. Germline-derived CDR1 and CDR2 are SGHRS and YFSETQ. CDR3 nucleotide sequence: TGCGCCAGCAATGAGGTACCAAGCTCCTACGAGCAGTACTTC. Translation: CASNEVPSSYEQYF.

This sequence joins TRBV5-1 and TRBJ2-7; 10 bases fit TRBD2. Germline loops: CDR1 SGHRS, CDR2 YFSETQ. CDR3 size: 15 residues. The trim removed 4 bases at V and 7 bases at J, leaving 11 bases unmatched. The CDR3 here is CASSRVAGGQDEQYF. CDR3 DNA sequence: TGCGCCAGCAGCAGAGTAGCGGGAGGACAGGATGAGCAGTACTTC. Together with reference TRBV5-1 and TRBJ2-7, the CDR3 gives the full variable domain: KAGVTQTPRYLIKTRGQQVTLSCSPISGHRSVSWYQQTPGQGLQFLFEYFSETQRNKGNFPGRFSGRQFSNSRSEMNVSTLELGDSALYLCASSRVAGGQDEQYFGPGTRLTVT.

The chain is built from TRBV6-6 and TRBJ2-7; TRBD1 is a possible D gene (5 bases). CDR3 size: 14 residues. The germline gives CDR1 MNHNY, CDR2 SVGAGI (reference sequence). The V gene lost 2 bases and the J gene lost 3 bases, with 11 bases spanning the gap. Written as DNA, the CDR3 is TGTGCCAGCAGTTACGAAGGCAGGGACTACGAGCAGTACTTC. It is translated as CASSYEGRDYEQYF.

This chain joins TRBV6-5 and TRBJ1-1, with 7 positions matching TRBD1. J gave up 5 bases and V 6 bases, and 9 bases lay outside the gene matches. The CDR3 has 14 residues. Germline CDR1 is MNHEY and CDR2 is SVGAGI. The CDR3 spells CASRVNRGRTEAFF. The CDR3 bases are TGTGCCAGCAGAGTTAACAGGGGAAGAACTGAAGCTTTCTTT.

In its sample, this clone was seen once. The chain links TRBV30 to TRBJ2-7; the D is unclear. The CDR3 has 13 amino acids. CDR1 GTSNPN and CDR2 SVGIG come from the germline V gene (reference sequence). Trimming removed 5 bases from V and 5 bases from J, with 16 bases in between. The CDR3: CAWREIGLHEQYF. CDR3 DNA sequence: TGTGCCTGGCGAGAGATCGGATTGCACGAGCAGTACTTC.

This chain links TRBV10-3 with TRBJ2-7; tentatively, D is TRBD1 (5 bases). The CDR3 covers 13 residues. Germline CDR1 ENHRY, CDR2 SYGVKD. Deletions cut 3 bases from V and 5 bases from J, with 11 bases between. The CDR3 nucleotides are TGTGCCATCAGTGAATTCAGGGATCACGAGCAGTACTTC. This gives the protein CAISEFRDHEQYF.

This chain uses TRBV19 with TRBJ2-3; D ambiguous. Germline-derived CDR1 and CDR2 are LNHDA and SQIVND (reference sequence). The CDR3 consists of 15 residues. Deletions cut 3 bases from V and 1 base from J, with 11 bases between. In nucleotides, the CDR3 is TGTGCCAGTAGTATCCAGACTCAGCGCACAGATACGCAGTATTTT. Translated, it gives CASSIQTQRTDTQYF.

This clone was recorded only once. The gene calls are TRBV7-2 and TRBJ1-2; TRBD1 aligns across 8 bases. CDR1 and CDR2 from the germline V gene are SGHTA and FQGNSA. There are 15 residues in the CDR3. The V gene end was trimmed by 1 base and the J gene end by 8 bases; junction bases not matched to a gene: 9. CDR3 region: CASSLEYQGARGYTF. In DNA, the CDR3 is TGTGCCAGCAGCTTAGAATACCAGGGGGCGAGGGGCTACACCTTC.

The gene calls are TRBV6-4 and TRBJ1-3; a weak D match, TRBD1 (5 bases). In germline, CDR1 is MRHNA, CDR2 SNTAGT. With 3 bases removed from V and 2 bases from J, the gap between germline ends came to 11 bases. This CDR3 comprises 15 residues. The CDR3 here is CASSEAGGAGNTIYF. As DNA, the CDR3 is TGTGCCAGCAGTGAAGCCGGAGGGGCTGGAAACACCATATATTTT.

The rearrangement joins TRBV19 to TRBJ1-5; 9 bases agree with TRBD1. The germline V gene encodes CDR1 LNHDA and CDR2 SQIVND (reference sequence). The ends lost 5 bases at V and 0 bases at J; junction bases unmatched: 11. This CDR3 has 18 amino acids. CDR3 DNA sequence: TGTGCCAGTAGTTACCCGGGACAGGGTGCCGATAGCAATCAGCCCCAGCATTTT. Amino acids: CASSYPGQGADSNQPQHF.

CDR3: CASSFPLGLAENLYEQYF. For the CDR3, the DNA is TGTGCCAGCAGCTTCCCCCTGGGACTAGCGGAAAATTTATACGAGCAGTACTTC. The chain is built from TRBV7-9 and TRBJ2-7; TRBD2 matches 11 bases. Germline V lookup: CDR1 SEHNR, CDR2 FQNEAQ (reference sequence). The CDR3 runs to 18 residues. The junction had 14 bases not matched to a gene; V was cut back by 3 bases and J by 4 bases.

This chain connects TRBV7-2 to TRBJ2-7; TRBD1 is a possible D gene (6 bases). Germline lookup yields CDR1 SGHTA and CDR2 FQGNSA. The CDR3 consists of 15 residues. V lost 0 bases to trimming and J lost 1 base, with 10 bases between them. The CDR3 DNA is TGTGCCAGCAGCTTAGCCCCCGACAGGTCCTACGAGCAGTACTTC. Translating gives CASSLAPDRSYEQYF.

The chain joins TRBV11-1 to TRBJ2-3, with D possibly being TRBD1 (5 bases). Germline V gene sequence: CDR1 SGHAT, CDR2 FQDESV (reference sequence). This CDR3 region has 15 residues. Trimming stripped 5 bases from V and 4 bases from J, with 16 bases between. The CDR3 loop reads CASSPRVGRADTQYF. The CDR3 DNA reads TGTGCCAGCAGCCCTAGAGTAGGCAGGGCAGATACGCAGTATTTT.

The chain combines TRBV7-3 with TRBJ2-1; 8 bases align to TRBD1. This CDR3 is built from 16 residues. Germline CDR1 is SGHTA and CDR2 is FQGTGA. Trimming removed 3 bases from V and 10 bases from J; junction bases left unmatched: 14. The CDR3 spells CASSFQGAPQLVEQFF. The CDR3 bases are TGTGCCAGCAGCTTTCAGGGGGCTCCCCAACTGGTAGAGCAGTTCTTC.

This chain uses TRBV6-1 with TRBJ2-7, with TRBD2 matching 12 bases. The CDR3 consists of 18 residues. The J segment lost 3 bases and the V segment lost 2 bases, leaving 11 bases of the junction unmatched. Germline-derived CDR1 and CDR2 are MNHNS and SASEGT. The CDR3 coding sequence is TGTGCCAGCAGTGAAAAGCGTCTCGGACTAGCGGGATTCTACGAGCAGTACTTC. Its translation: CASSEKRLGLAGFYEQYF.

The chain carries TRBV4-1 and TRBJ2-7; no firm D call. Per germline, CDR1 MGHRA and CDR2 YSYEKL. The germline V and J ends were trimmed by 3 bases and 5 bases, with 14 bases remaining between them. The CDR3 contains 14 residues. Written as DNA, the CDR3 is TGCGCCAGCAGCCAGGTATCAGGTTCCCACGAGCAGTACTTC. Its translation: CASSQVSGSHEQYF.